This T cell receptor (beta chain) emerged from a study of T-cell memory formation after mild COVID-19. Study at large: The two donors had largely donor-specific TCR clusters.

A note on this clonotype: Its antigen is not identified.

Germline values: CDR1 SGHNT, CDR2 YYREEE (reference sequence). V lost 0 bases, J lost 1 base, and 4 bases stayed unmatched. The length of the CDR3 is 16 residues. Study-level points and caveats: Prior to infection, memory already included some responding clones, suggesting cross-reactive memory joined. Balance between CD4 and CD8 was seen in clones contracting day 15 to 85, and a CD4+ lean was seen in later expanders.

TCRdb reprocessed the 5' RACE reads via MiXCR and lists one record per CDR3 protein. In the table there are around 320,000 distinct CDR3 sequences, around 30% of which are singletons. The receptor was isolated from an adult woman who had mild COVID-19 (a few samples of this study predate the infection). Cell type and time point are not known. The sample consisted of PBMCs or a T cell subset sorted from them (not recorded which). V and J are TRBV5-4 and TRBJ2-5, with 9 bases aligning to TRBD2. Here the CDR3 reads CASSLASGGSQETQYF. The CDR3 DNA follows: TGTGCCAGCAGCTTGGCCAGCGGGGGGTCCCAAGAGACCCAGTACTTC.